These T cell receptor beta chains were read from a single sample in a study of T-cell reconstitution after alpha-beta-depleted transplantation in children. TCRdb re-called the PCR reads through MiXCR, storing one row per CDR3 protein. The profile shows approximately 350,000 distinct CDR3 sequences, 15% to 20% of them singletons. Source: PBMCs, mostly from graft donor cells, taken 360 days after TCRalphabeta/CD19-depleted stem cell transplant. These receptors were collected from a male patient aged 2-15 years who had a stem cell transplant for acute lymphoblastic leukemia, so the T cells may come from the graft donor. The CDR3 runs from the conserved cysteine through the conserved F or W. Fields, in order: D gene, V gene, J gene, clone size, CDR3 DNA, CDR3 protein. D genes are given only for firm matches. A row's size may be missing; if present it is once, few, many or a size class.

D: TRBD1; V: TRBV20-1; J: TRBJ1-3; size: NA; DNA: TGCAGTGCTAGGCGGACAGGAGGCTCTGGAAACACCATATATTTT; CDR3: CSARRTGGSGNTIYF
D: NA; V: TRBV7-9; J: TRBJ2-7; size: few; DNA: TGTGCCAGCGGTCGTGCAGGGGCGCGGGAGCAGTACTTC; CDR3: CASGRAGAREQYF
D: NA; V: TRBV7-9; J: TRBJ2-7; size: NA; DNA: TGTGCCAGCAGCGACCCACACTCGGCTACCTACGAGCAGTACTTC; CDR3: CASSDPHSATYEQYF
D: TRBD2; V: TRBV5-6; J: TRBJ2-3; size: NA; DNA: TGTGCCAGCAGCTTGGACCCGGGACTAACCCCTTCAGATACGCAGTATTTT; CDR3: CASSLDPGLTPSDTQYF
D: NA; V: TRBV12-3/TRBV12-4; J: TRBJ2-7; size: many; DNA: TGTGCCAGCAGTGCCTCCTACGAGCAGTACTTC; CDR3: CASSASYEQYF
D: NA; V: TRBV6-1; J: TRBJ2-7; size: few; DNA: TGTGCCAGCAGGACCAGACAGGTGGGGTACCACGAGCAGTACTTC; CDR3: CASRTRQVGYHEQYF
D: TRBD1; V: TRBV24-1; J: TRBJ2-2; size: NA; DNA: TGTGCCACCAGTGATTCTAGGACAGGGGGAACCGGGGAGCTGTTTTTT; CDR3: CATSDSRTGGTGELFF
D: NA; V: TRBV5-1; J: TRBJ2-3; size: few; DNA: TGCGCCAGCAGCTCAGACGGCGGACAAACAGATACGCAGTATTTT; CDR3: CASSSDGGQTDTQYF
D: NA; V: TRBV12-3/TRBV12-4; J: TRBJ2-3; size: many; DNA: TGTGCCAGCAGTTTTGCCAAGCTCACAGATACGCAGTATTTT; CDR3: CASSFAKLTDTQYF
D: TRBD1; V: TRBV4-1; J: TRBJ2-7; size: NA; DNA: TGCGCCAGCAGCCTGACAGGGGGACTTTACGAGCAGTACTTC; CDR3: CASSLTGGLYEQYF
D: NA; V: TRBV12-3/TRBV12-4; J: TRBJ1-1; size: many; DNA: TGTGCCAGCAGTTTGAGTGGGAACACTGAAGCTTTCTTT; CDR3: CASSLSGNTEAFF
D: NA; V: TRBV6-2/TRBV6-3; J: TRBJ2-5; size: NA; DNA: TGTGCCAGCAGTCCCTTTGCGCGGAAAGAGACCCAGTACTTC; CDR3: CASSPFARKETQYF
D: TRBD2; V: TRBV9; J: TRBJ2-1; size: NA; DNA: TGTGCCAGCAGCGGTAGCGGGAGAGAGCCTTACAATGAGCAGTTCTTC; CDR3: CASSGSGREPYNEQFF
D: TRBD1; V: TRBV12-3/TRBV12-4; J: TRBJ1-4; size: few; DNA: TGTGCCAGCACTCCTCCGGGACAGATGAATGAAAAACTGTTTTTT; CDR3: CASTPPGQMNEKLFF
D: TRBD1; V: TRBV6-4; J: TRBJ2-1; size: NA; DNA: TGTGCCAGCAGAGACTTAACAGGGGACCTACTAAAAAAGGGAGACAATGAGCAGTTCTTC; CDR3: CASRDLTGDLLKKGDNEQFF
D: NA; V: TRBV15; J: TRBJ2-2; size: once; DNA: TGTGCCACCAAGAAGGCGGCCACCGGGGAGCTGTTTTTT; CDR3: CATKKAATGELFF
D: NA; V: TRBV15; J: TRBJ2-2; size: few; DNA: TGTGCCACCAGCAGGGATACTACTAACACCGGGGAGCTGTTTTTT; CDR3: CATSRDTTNTGELFF
D: NA; V: TRBV7-9; J: TRBJ2-3; size: many; DNA: TGTGCCAGCAGCCCACGGGGCTTGGGGCTCACAGATACGCAGTATTTT; CDR3: CASSPRGLGLTDTQYF